This TCR beta chain was captured by sequencing in a study of T cell responses to AZD1222 COVID-19 vaccine. The CDR3 contains 16 residues. V was trimmed by 0 bases and J by 2 bases, leaving 14 bases between them. From germline, CDR1 is SGHDT and CDR2 YYEEEE. Study findings and constraints: Donors were largely white British and mainly female; clonal diversity was possibly underestimated. Nearly half of unique spike-specific TCRs reportedly avoided B.1.351 and B.1.1.7 mutated regions. Spike-specific TCR depth and breadth grew after two AZD1222 doses.

As concerns this clone: The antigen is undetermined.

The data were produced by immunoSEQ multiplex PCR, yet TCRdb's version contains in-frame clones alone and is incomplete. The sample yields some 140,000 clones, roughly nine tenths seen once. This TCR was sampled from an adult in good health. The chain is built from TRBV5-6 and TRBJ1-2; D is perhaps TRBD1 (5 bases). The sequences come from peripheral blood, collected on day 0 of MenACWY control vaccination. The CDR3 coding sequence is TGTGCCAGCAGCTTGGCGCGGCAGGGCGTGAACTATGGCTACACCTTC. It specifies CASSLARQGVNYGYTF.